Below are 32 T cell receptor beta chains sequenced from a single sample in a study of cytomegalovirus exposure and HLA in healthy donors. PCR used 60 Vbeta primers and 13 Jbeta primers. TCRdb's table, derived via immunoSEQ multiplex PCR, lists solely in-frame clones and lacks some. The sample shows some 110,000 clones, and approximately 2.6% sits with its ten largest clones. Sequenced sample: PBMCs. The receptors originated from a man younger than 40 in good health and CMV-seronegative.

This rearrangement joins TRBV29-1 to TRBJ1-2; 7 positions match TRBD1. J was trimmed by 3 bases and V by 4 bases; bases with no gene match: 5. The CDR3 length is 13 residues. The germline V gene encodes CDR1 SQVTM and CDR2 ANQGSEA. The CDR3 sequence is CSVGRDSYYGYTF. DNA of the CDR3: TGCAGCGTTGGACGGGACAGTTACTATGGCTACACCTTC.

This chain links TRBV27 with TRBJ2-1; 7 positions agree with TRBD1. CDR1 is MNHEY and CDR2 is SMNVEV in the germline V gene (reference sequence). The CDR3 contains 15 residues. V shed 5 bases and J 3 bases; nucleotides not matched to a gene: 7. This CDR3 reads CASSPTTGFYNEQFF. The CDR3 coding sequence is TGTGCCAGCAGTCCTACGACAGGGTTCTACAATGAGCAGTTCTTC.

CDR3 coding DNA: TGTGCCAGCATTGGACAGACCATAGGCTACACCTTC. Translating gives CASIGQTIGYTF. The V call is TRBV28, the J call TRBJ1-2, with D tentatively TRBD1 (6 bases). The CDR3 is 12 residues long. The V end was cut by 7 bases, the J end by 8 bases, with 14 bases between. Germline V gene lookup returns CDR1 MDHEN and CDR2 SYDVKM.

The CDR3 nucleotides read TGTGCCAGCAGACTGGGACAGGGGCGCTTCACTGAAGCTTTCTTT. It translates to CASRLGQGRFTEAFF. The chain joins TRBV6-5 to TRBJ1-1; 10 bases map to TRBD1. The V and J ends lost 6 bases and 4 bases, in that order; junction bases with no gene match: 8. The length of the CDR3 is 15 residues. Germline V lookup: CDR1 MNHEY, CDR2 SVGAGI.

The J gene is TRBJ1-3, the V gene TRBV30; TRBD1 agrees at 10 bases. CDR1 is GTSNPN, CDR2 SVGIG, per germline (reference sequence). V was pared by 1 base and J by 2 bases, with 2 bases of the junction left unmatched. This CDR3 spans 15 amino acids. The CDR3 loop is CAWSGDRGPGNTIYF. CDR3 in DNA: TGTGCCTGGAGTGGTGACAGGGGGCCTGGAAACACCATATATTTT. Full variable domain (rest looked up from reference TRBV30 and TRBJ1-3): SQTIHQWPATLVQPVGSPLSLECTVEGTSNPNLYWYRQAAGRGLQLLFYSVGIGQISSEVPQNLSASRPQDRQFILSSKKLLLSDSGFYLCAWSGDRGPGNTIYFGEGSWLTVV.

The rearrangement links TRBV5-5 to TRBJ2-2, with a possible D match to TRBD2 (6 bases). V lost 3 bases to trimming and J lost 1 base, with 13 bases between them. CDR3 length equals 16 residues. The V gene's germline CDR1 is SGHKS and CDR2 YYEKEE (reference sequence). This CDR3 is CASSSIRELNTGELFF. The CDR3 nucleotides are TGTGCCAGCAGCTCGATCCGGGAGTTGAACACCGGGGAGCTGTTTTTT.

The chain links TRBV28 to TRBJ2-7, with 7 bases lining up with TRBD1. This CDR3 contains 14 residues. V trimming: 3 bases; J trimming: 2 bases; junction bases outside the gene matches: 4. Per the germline V gene, CDR1 is MDHEN and CDR2 is SYDVKM. The CDR3, as DNA: TGTGCCAGCAGTTTTAGAGGACAGGCCTACGAGCAGTACTTC. The encoded protein is CASSFRGQAYEQYF. Full variable domain (missing parts from reference TRBV28 and TRBJ2-7): DVKVTQSSRYLVKRTGEKVFLECVQDMDHENMFWYRQDPGLGLRLIYFSYDVKMKEKGDIPEGYSVSREKKERFSLILESASTNQTSMYLCASSFRGQAYEQYFGPGTRLTVT.

The J gene is TRBJ2-1, the V gene TRBV4-1, with a possible D match to TRBD2 (5 bases). Germline V lookup: CDR1 MGHRA, CDR2 YSYEKL. This CDR3 has 15 residues. V was cut by 0 bases and J by 6 bases, with 12 bases left in between. CDR3 residues: CASSQDRRGGNEQFF. CDR3 sequence (DNA): TGCGCCAGCAGCCAAGATCGTCGGGGTGGCAATGAGCAGTTCTTC.

The V gene is TRBV28, the J gene TRBJ1-1; perhaps TRBD1 as D (6 bases). V was clipped by 3 bases and J by 10 bases, with 12 bases between them. The CDR3 consists of 12 residues. Germline-derived CDR1 and CDR2 are MDHEN and SYDVKM. Written as DNA, the CDR3 is TGTGCCAGCAGTTTGGCGGGAGGGGGAGCTTTCTTT. As protein: CASSLAGGGAFF.

Of note for this clone: Additional DNA sequences in this sample encode the identical CDR3. This chain joins TRBV7-9 and TRBJ1-1; D is perhaps TRBD1 (5 bases). The CDR3 is 18 amino acids. Trimming stripped 5 bases from V and 1 base from J, with 23 bases between. Germline V CDR1 and CDR2: SEHNR, FQNEAQ (reference sequence). The CDR3 region has the DNA TGTGCCAGCAGCGAAATCCCCTACATTGACAGCCCGAACACTGAAGCTTTCTTT. Amino acid sequence: CASSEIPYIDSPNTEAFF. Combining the CDR3 with reference TRBV7-9 and TRBJ1-1 gives the whole variable domain DTGVSQNPRHKITKRGQNVTFRCDPISEHNRLYWYRQTLGQGPEFLTYFQNEAQLEKSRLLSDRFSAERPKGSFSTLEIQRTEQGDSAMYLCASSEIPYIDSPNTEAFFGQGTRLTVV.

The CDR3 sequence is CASSQGQGKTYEQYF. CDR3 sequence (DNA): TGTGCCAGCAGCCAGGGACAGGGGAAGACCTACGAGCAGTACTTC. The V gene is TRBV4-2, the J gene TRBJ2-7, with 10 bases fitting TRBD1. Germline trimming cut 3 bases from V and 2 bases from J; bases unmatched to any gene: 4. The CDR3 length is 15 residues. Per germline, CDR1 LGHNA and CDR2 YNFKEQ.

The chain employs TRBV9 and TRBJ2-1, with a tentative D call TRBD1 (6 bases). The CDR3 consists of 15 residues. Trimming cost V 3 bases and J 0 bases, with 10 bases left between them. Germline V gene sequence: CDR1 SGDLS, CDR2 YYNGEE. The CDR3 spells CASSARDNSYNEQFF. The CDR3, as DNA: TGTGCCAGCAGCGCCCGGGACAACTCCTACAATGAGCAGTTCTTC.

The chain uses TRBV7-8 and TRBJ1-1; tentative D call: TRBD1 (6 bases). In germline, CDR1 is SGHVS, CDR2 FQNEAQ. V lost 4 bases and J lost 0, with 18 bases in between. The length of the CDR3 is 17 residues. The CDR3 region is CASSSQGRTDMNTEAFF. Here the CDR3 DNA reads TGTGCCAGCAGCTCCCAAGGGCGGACAGACATGAACACTGAAGCTTTCTTT. Based on the CDR3 plus reference TRBV7-8 and TRBJ1-1, the full variable domain is GAGVSQSPRYKVAKRGQDVALRCDPISGHVSLFWYQQALGQGPEFLTYFQNEAQLDKSGLPSDRFFAERPEGSVSTLKIQRTQQEDSAVYLCASSSQGRTDMNTEAFFGQGTRLTVV.

The J gene is TRBJ1-5, the V gene TRBV28; D remains unclear. The CDR3 has 13 residues. Trimming cost V 2 bases and J 5 bases, with 7 bases left between them. Looked up from germline, CDR1 is MDHEN and CDR2 is SYDVKM. In nucleotides, the CDR3 is TGTGCCAGCAGTTTACGGGGTTATCAGCCCCAGCATTTT. It yields the protein CASSLRGYQPQHF.

About this clone itself: The sample carries other DNA sequences with the same CDR3. V and J are TRBV6-5 and TRBJ1-1, with D possibly TRBD1 on 6 matching bases. V was clipped by 6 bases and J by 7 bases, with 12 bases between them. The CDR3 loop spans 12 amino acids. Per germline, CDR1 MNHEY and CDR2 SVGAGI. CDR3 sequence reads: CASRGDTREAFF. In DNA form, the CDR3 reads TGTGCCAGCAGGGGGGACACGCGTGAAGCTTTCTTT.

V and J are TRBV7-8 and TRBJ1-4; TRBD1 matches 7 bases. V shed 4 bases and J 7 bases; nucleotides not matched to a gene: 9. Looked up from germline, CDR1 is SGHVS and CDR2 is FQNEAQ. CDR3 length equals 15 residues. CDR3 DNA: TGTGCCAGCAGCTCGCATACAGGGGTTGGTGAAAAACTGTTTTTT. Translating it yields CASSSHTGVGEKLFF.

The chain uses TRBV6-4 and TRBJ2-1; 7 nucleotides align to TRBD2. After removal of 0 bases from V and 7 bases from J, the junction contained 6 bases not matched to a gene. The CDR3 contains 15 residues. Germline V gene lookup returns CDR1 MRHNA and CDR2 SNTAGT. In DNA form, the CDR3 reads TGTGCCAGCAGTGACTCGATAGCCGGGGGGAATGAGCAGTTCTTC. It is translated as CASSDSIAGGNEQFF.

The CDR3 sequence: CASILEPGQRNTEAFF. Here the CDR3 DNA reads TGTGCCAGTATTTTGGAACCGGGACAAAGGAACACTGAAGCTTTCTTT. The chain has TRBV19 and TRBJ1-1; D possibly corresponds to TRBD1 (6 bases). The CDR3 runs 16 residues. Germline V CDR1 and CDR2: LNHDA, SQIVND (reference sequence). V was pared by 7 bases and J by 1 base, with 19 bases between. Based on the CDR3 plus reference TRBV19 and TRBJ1-1, the full variable domain is DGGITQSPKYLFRKEGQNVTLSCEQNLNHDAMYWYRQDPGQGLRLIYYSQIVNDFQKGDIAEGYSVSREKKESFPLTVTSAQKNPTAFYLCASILEPGQRNTEAFFGQGTRLTVV.

The chain couples TRBV5-6 to TRBJ2-7; perhaps TRBD1 as D (5 bases). CDR1 and CDR2 from the germline V gene are SGHDT and YYEEEE. The CDR3 length is 15 residues. Trimming pared 2 bases from V and 3 bases from J, leaving 15 bases between. CDR3 coding DNA: TGTGCCAGCAGCTTCCCTATCGACAGAGACTACGAGCAGTACTTC. Encoded protein: CASSFPIDRDYEQYF.

This rearrangement joins TRBV11-2 to TRBJ1-1; D remains unclear. V lost 0 bases and J 3 bases, leaving 5 bases between the germline ends. This CDR3 spans 13 amino acids. Germline CDR1 is SGHAT and CDR2 is FQNNGV. The CDR3 sequence is CASSLERDTEAFF. The CDR3 coding sequence is TGTGCCAGCAGCTTAGAACGCGACACTGAAGCTTTCTTT.

The chain employs TRBV7-2 and TRBJ2-1; 8 bases are shared with TRBD2. The CDR3 spans 16 residues. In germline, CDR1 is SGHTA, CDR2 FQGNSA. The ends lost 0 bases at V and 3 bases at J; junction bases unmatched: 4. Here the CDR3 reads CASSLAAGVGYNEQFF. In DNA, the CDR3 is TGTGCCAGCAGCTTAGCAGCGGGGGTGGGCTACAATGAGCAGTTCTTC.

The chain employs TRBV7-2 and TRBJ1-2, with 10 bases lining up with TRBD1. V lost 5 bases, J lost 2 bases, and 8 bases stayed unmatched. The V gene's germline CDR1 is SGHTA and CDR2 FQGNSA. This CDR3 comprises 16 residues. The CDR3 sequence is CASSEPGQGGNYGYTF. CDR3 sequence (DNA): TGTGCCAGCAGCGAGCCCGGACAGGGGGGGAACTATGGCTACACCTTC.

This chain links TRBV18 with TRBJ1-5, with no clear D. The germline V gene has CDR1 KGHSH and CDR2 LQKENI. V was cut by 3 bases and J by 4 bases, with 13 bases left in between. The CDR3 sequence is 15 residues long. CDR3 nucleotide sequence: TGTGCCAGCTCACCTACGCGGGATAGGAATCAGCCCCAGCATTTT. It is translated as CASSPTRDRNQPQHF. The whole variable domain, filled in from reference TRBV18 and TRBJ1-5, reads NAGVMQNPRHLVRRRGQEARLRCSPMKGHSHVYWYRQLPEEGLKFMVYLQKENIIDESGMPKERFSAEFPKEGPSILRIQQVVRGDSAAYFCASSPTRDRNQPQHFGDGTRLSIL.

The J gene is TRBJ1-2, the V gene TRBV7-9, with D uncertain. This CDR3 spans 15 amino acids. Germline V gives CDR1 SEHNR, CDR2 FQNEAQ (reference sequence). Trimming cost V 3 bases and J 3 bases, with 14 bases left between them. The CDR3, as DNA: TGTGCCAGCAGCTTGGGTCACAGACATGACTATGGCTACACCTTC. As protein: CASSLGHRHDYGYTF.

V usage is TRBV5-1 and J usage is TRBJ2-1, with 11 nucleotides matching TRBD2. V was clipped by 5 bases and J by 8 bases; unmatched bases: 3. Germline V CDR1 and CDR2: SGHRS, YFSETQ. The CDR3 runs to 13 residues. CDR3 sequence (DNA): TGCGCCAGCAGGTATAGCGGGGGGGATGAGCAGTTCTTC. Translating it yields CASRYSGGDEQFF.

The rearrangement uses TRBV28 and TRBJ2-7; 7 nucleotides line up with TRBD2. With 5 bases clipped from V and 1 base from J, the junction kept 8 bases outside the gene matches. This CDR3 is built from 15 residues. CDR1 and CDR2 (germline): MDHEN, SYDVKM. DNA for the CDR3: TGTGCCAGCAGTCCTCCGTCGGGGGGTTCCTACGAGCAGTACTTC. Its protein is CASSPPSGGSYEQYF. The full variable domain, in which reference TRBV28 and TRBJ2-7 provide the parts outside the CDR3, is DVKVTQSSRYLVKRTGEKVFLECVQDMDHENMFWYRQDPGLGLRLIYFSYDVKMKEKGDIPEGYSVSREKKERFSLILESASTNQTSMYLCASSPPSGGSYEQYFGPGTRLTVT.

The rearrangement joins TRBV29-1 to TRBJ2-1, with a weak D call TRBD1 (5 bases). The CDR3 spans 16 residues. CDR1 and CDR2 from the germline V gene are SQVTM and ANQGSEA. V lost 3 bases to trimming and J lost 7 bases, with 22 bases between them. The CDR3 sequence: CSVEIRGRPPMNEQFF. In DNA form, the CDR3 reads TGCAGCGTTGAGATTAGGGGCCGTCCACCAATGAATGAGCAGTTCTTC.

The chain couples TRBV6-5 to TRBJ2-1; D not resolved. Germline V gene sequence: CDR1 MNHEY, CDR2 SVGAGI. This CDR3 has 14 residues. V was shortened by 5 bases and J by 2 bases, with 10 bases between the two germline ends. The CDR3 sequence: CASSPFLTYNEQFF. Written as DNA, the CDR3 is TGTGCCAGCAGTCCGTTCCTAACCTACAATGAGCAGTTCTTC.

This chain uses TRBV7-2 with TRBJ2-1, with TRBD2 matching over 12 bases. This CDR3 comprises 16 residues. J gave up 8 bases and V 5 bases, and 10 bases lay outside the gene matches. In germline, CDR1 is SGHTA, CDR2 FQGNSA. The CDR3 loop reads CASSPQTSGSTHEQFF. DNA for the CDR3: TGTGCCAGCAGCCCACAGACTAGCGGGAGTACACATGAGCAGTTCTTC.

J is TRBJ2-5 and V is TRBV4-1; no definite D call. Between the trimmed V and J ends, which lost 1 base and 5 bases, there was a span of 11 bases. Germline values: CDR1 MGHRA, CDR2 YSYEKL. CDR3 size: 14 residues. In nucleotides, the CDR3 is TGCGCCAGCAGCCAAGTAGAGATTACGGAGACCCAGTACTTC. This gives the protein CASSQVEITETQYF.

The chain links TRBV10-3 to TRBJ2-1; D uncertain. This CDR3 is built from 14 residues. Trimming removed 0 bases at V and 7 bases at J, with 10 bases between. CDR1 and CDR2 (germline): ENHRY, SYGVKD. The CDR3 loop reads CAISESPRMNEQFF. For the CDR3, the DNA is TGTGCCATCAGTGAGTCGCCCAGGATGAATGAGCAGTTCTTC.

J is TRBJ1-2 and V is TRBV7-2; possibly TRBD1 for D (5 bases). Germline values: CDR1 SGHTA, CDR2 FQGNSA. Deletions cut 3 bases from V and 2 bases from J, with 22 bases between. The CDR3 covers 18 residues. The CDR3 DNA reads as TGTGCCAGCAGCTTTGGGGCGGCTCCTGGGCGGAAAAACTATGGCTACACCTTC. As protein: CASSFGAAPGRKNYGYTF. The complete variable domain, with remaining parts taken from reference TRBV7-2 and TRBJ1-2, reads GAGVSQSPSNKVTEKGKDVELRCDPISGHTALYWYRQSLGQGLEFLIYFQGNSAPDKSGLPSDRFSAERTGGSVSTLTIQRTQQEDSAVYLCASSFGAAPGRKNYGYTFGSGTRLTVV.